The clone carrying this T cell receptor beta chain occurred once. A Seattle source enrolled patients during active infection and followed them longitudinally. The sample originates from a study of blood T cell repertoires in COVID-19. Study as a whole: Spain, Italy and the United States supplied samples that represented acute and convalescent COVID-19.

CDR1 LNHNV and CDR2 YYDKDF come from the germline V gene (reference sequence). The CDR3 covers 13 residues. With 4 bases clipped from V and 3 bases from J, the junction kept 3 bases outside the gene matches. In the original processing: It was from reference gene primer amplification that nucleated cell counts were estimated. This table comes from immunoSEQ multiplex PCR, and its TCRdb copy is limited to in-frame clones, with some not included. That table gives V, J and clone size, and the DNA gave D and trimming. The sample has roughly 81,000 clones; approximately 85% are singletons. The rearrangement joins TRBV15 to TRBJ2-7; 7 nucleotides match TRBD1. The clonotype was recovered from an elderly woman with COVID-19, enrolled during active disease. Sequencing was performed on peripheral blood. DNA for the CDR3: TGTGCCACCAGCAAGGACAGGAGCTACGAGCAGTACTTC. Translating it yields CATSKDRSYEQYF.